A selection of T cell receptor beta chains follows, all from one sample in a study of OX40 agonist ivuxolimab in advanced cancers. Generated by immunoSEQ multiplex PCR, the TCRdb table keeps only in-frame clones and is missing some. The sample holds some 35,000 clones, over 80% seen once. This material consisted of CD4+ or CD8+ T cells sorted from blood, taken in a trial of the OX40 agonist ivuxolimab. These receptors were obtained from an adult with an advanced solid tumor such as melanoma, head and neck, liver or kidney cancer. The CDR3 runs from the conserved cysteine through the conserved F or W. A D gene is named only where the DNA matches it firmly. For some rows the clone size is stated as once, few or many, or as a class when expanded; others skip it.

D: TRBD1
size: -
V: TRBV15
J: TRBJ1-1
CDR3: CATSIGDRTNTEAFF
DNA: TGTGCCACCAGCATAGGGGACAGAACTAACACTGAAGCTTTCTTT

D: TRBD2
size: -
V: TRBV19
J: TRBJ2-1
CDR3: CASRVTSGDLFYNEQFF
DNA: TGTGCCAGTAGGGTGACTAGCGGGGACCTCTTCTACAATGAGCAGTTCTTC

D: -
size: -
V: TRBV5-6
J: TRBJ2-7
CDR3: CASSFNGAVYEQYF
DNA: TGTGCCAGCAGCTTTAATGGAGCGGTCTACGAGCAGTACTTC

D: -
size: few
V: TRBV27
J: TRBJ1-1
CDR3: CASIEGGNTEAFF
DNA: TGTGCCAGCATCGAGGGGGGCAACACTGAAGCTTTCTTT

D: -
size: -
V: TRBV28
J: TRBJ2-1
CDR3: CASSLSTAETYNEQFF
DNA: TGTGCCAGCAGTTTAAGTACGGCAGAGACCTACAATGAGCAGTTCTTC

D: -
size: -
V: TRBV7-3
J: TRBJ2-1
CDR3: CASSSWNGDEQFF
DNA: TGTGCCAGCAGCTCATGGAATGGCGATGAGCAGTTCTTC

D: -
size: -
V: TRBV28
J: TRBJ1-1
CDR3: CASSIRGRGEAFF
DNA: TGTGCCAGCAGCATCCGCGGACGGGGGGAAGCTTTCTTT

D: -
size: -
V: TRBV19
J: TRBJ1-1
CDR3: CASSERQSYTEAFF
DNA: TGTGCCAGTAGCGAACGACAGAGCTACACTGAAGCTTTCTTT

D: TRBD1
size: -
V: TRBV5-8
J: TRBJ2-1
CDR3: CASSSSGTAYNEQFF
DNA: TGTGCCAGCAGCTCATCCGGGACAGCCTACAATGAGCAGTTCTTC

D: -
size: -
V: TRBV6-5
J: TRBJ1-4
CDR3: CASSYRPGSEKLFF
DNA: TGTGCCAGCAGTTATAGGCCGGGGTCGGAAAAACTGTTTTTT

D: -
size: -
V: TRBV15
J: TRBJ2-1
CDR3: CATSRAGVYEQFF
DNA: TGTGCCACCAGCAGAGCGGGAGTCTATGAGCAGTTCTTC

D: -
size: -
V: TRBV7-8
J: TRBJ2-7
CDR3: CASSPRTEIIYEQYF
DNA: TGTGCCAGCAGCCCTCGGACAGAGATCATTTACGAGCAGTACTTC

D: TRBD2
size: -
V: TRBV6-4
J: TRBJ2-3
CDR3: CASSPTSGDSTDTQYF
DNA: TGTGCCAGCAGTCCGACTAGCGGGGATAGCACAGATACGCAGTATTTT

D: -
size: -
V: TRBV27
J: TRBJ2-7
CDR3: CASSLGGNEQYF
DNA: TGTGCCAGCAGTTTAGGGGGGAACGAGCAGTACTTC

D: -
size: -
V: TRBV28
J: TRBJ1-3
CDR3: CASTLSGNTIYF
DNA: TGTGCCAGCACCTTGTCTGGAAACACCATATATTTT

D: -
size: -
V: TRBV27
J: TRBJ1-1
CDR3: CASSSWATEAFF
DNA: TGTGCCAGCAGTTCCTGGGCCACTGAAGCTTTCTTT

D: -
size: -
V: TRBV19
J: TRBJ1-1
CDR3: CASGNRAMNTEAFF
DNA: TGTGCCAGTGGAAACAGGGCCATGAACACTGAAGCTTTCTTT

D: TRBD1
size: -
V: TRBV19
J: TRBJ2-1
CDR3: CASSIERQGQFF
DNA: TGTGCCAGTAGTATAGAACGACAGGGGCAGTTCTTC

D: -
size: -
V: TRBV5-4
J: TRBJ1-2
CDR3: CASSTLDGGVGGYGYTF
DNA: TGTGCCAGCAGCACCCTGGACGGGGGAGTCGGGGGCTATGGCTACACCTTC

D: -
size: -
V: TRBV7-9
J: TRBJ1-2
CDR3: CASSLGQVYGYTF
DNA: TGTGCCAGCAGCTTAGGACAGGTCTATGGCTACACCTTC

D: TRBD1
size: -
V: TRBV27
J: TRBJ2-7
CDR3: CASSLGGSTYEQYF
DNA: TGTGCCAGCAGTCTAGGGGGCTCCACCTACGAGCAGTACTTC

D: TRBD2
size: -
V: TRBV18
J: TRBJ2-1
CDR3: CASSPGGLAENEQFF
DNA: TGTGCCAGCTCACCAGGTGGACTAGCTGAGAATGAGCAGTTCTTC

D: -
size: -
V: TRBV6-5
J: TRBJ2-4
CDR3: CAIREAGIQYF
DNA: TGTGCCATCAGAGAGGCGGGCATTCAGTACTTC

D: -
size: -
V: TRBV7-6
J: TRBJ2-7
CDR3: CASSLVAGPSSYEQYF
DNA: TGTGCCAGCAGCTTAGTTGCCGGGCCTAGCTCCTACGAGCAGTACTTC

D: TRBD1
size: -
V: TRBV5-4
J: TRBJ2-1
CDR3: CASSHWDRGRSEQFF
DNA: TGTGCCAGCAGCCACTGGGACAGGGGGCGCAGTGAGCAGTTCTTC

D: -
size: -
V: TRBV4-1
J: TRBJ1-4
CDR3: CASSQVLSATNEKLFF
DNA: TGCGCCAGCAGCCAGGTACTGAGTGCAACTAATGAAAAACTGTTTTTT